This record covers a single TCR beta chain. Trimming at V came to 4 bases and at J to 2 bases, leaving 12 bases not matched to a gene. The CDR3 is made up of 17 amino acids. Germline V gene lookup returns CDR1 SGHKS and CDR2 YYEKEE (reference sequence). Authors' analysis steps: Researchers report that nucleated cell counts were estimated from reference gene primer amplification. Clones were sequenced by immunoSEQ multiplex PCR, and TCRdb holds only the in-frame ones, with some missing. That table supplies the V and J calls and clone size; D and trimming were determined from the DNA. The sample lists tens of thousands of clones; 70% to 90% were seen once. This record comes from a study of blood T cell repertoires in COVID-19. Study as a whole: The samples span acute and convalescent COVID-19 from the United States, Italy and Spain. In each case, the material was cDNA or gDNA derived from T cells, B-cell-depleted T cells, or PBMCs.

Sequences were obtained from peripheral blood. This chain uses TRBV5-5 with TRBJ2-7; 10 bases align to TRBD1. The sequence was collected from a man aged 55 to 70 with acute or convalescent COVID-19. Written as DNA, the CDR3 is TGTGCCAGCAGCCCGTTACCCGGGACAGGGGACCCCTACGAGCAGTACTTC. Translating gives CASSPLPGTGDPYEQYF. Full variable domain (outside the CDR3, taken from reference TRBV5-5 and TRBJ2-7): DAGVTQSPTHLIKTRGQQVTLRCSPISGHKSVSWYQQVLGQGPQFIFQYYEKEERGRGNFPDRFSARQFPNYSSELNVNALLLGDSALYLCASSPLPGTGDPYEQYFGPGTRLTVT.